This T cell receptor beta chain was identified in a study of STAT3 mutations in large granular lymphocyte leukemia. TCRbeta libraries averaged around 40,000 productive templates per sample. Measured with immunoSEQ multiplex PCR; TCRdb has only the in-frame clones, and not every one. The sample has about 42,000 clones, 80% to 85% seen once. Comment on this clone: Its antigen is unknown.

Germline V gives CDR1 SGHRS, CDR2 YFSETQ. This CDR3 has 15 amino acids. Trimming pared 6 bases from V and 1 base from J, leaving 13 bases between. Overall study findings and caveats: In 6 of 18 patients, new TCR clonotypes emerged after therapy. Variable sampling intervals and differing treatment regimens complicated linking therapy response to TCR clonal burden changes. Suggested: STAT3 mutation was not the ancestral event for these clonal expansions. Every T-LGLL patient had at least one immunodominant TCRbeta clonotype.

This chain joins TRBV5-1 and TRBJ2-2; TRBD2 is a possible D gene (5 bases). The clonotype was recovered from a human donor with T large granular lymphocyte leukemia. Some clones in this sample may be carry-over from other donors' samples. The source material was PBMCs. CDR3 amino acids: CASTPRAGNTGELFF. CDR3 nucleotides: TGCGCCAGCACCCCGCGTGCGGGGAACACCGGGGAGCTGTTTTTT.